This is a list of T cell receptor beta chains from one sample in a study of T cell changes during pregnancy in multiple sclerosis. TCRdb's table, derived via immunoSEQ multiplex PCR, lists solely in-frame clones and lacks some. The sample has 50,000 to 65,000 clones, roughly 87% seen once; the top ten hold 1.5% to 2%. The material was peripheral blood, obtained in the first trimester of pregnancy. These TCRs come from a female donor with multiple sclerosis, enrolled in a pregnancy study. The conserved cysteine and the conserved F or W are not part of the CDR3 here. Each record gives: J gene, V gene, CDR3 length, CDR3 protein.

TRBJ1-2 TRBV7-9 11 ASSPDFNYGYT
TRBJ2-5 TRBV6-5 14 ASSYSTGEVGETQY
TRBJ2-3 TRBV5-1 12 ASSLIGEEGTQY
TRBJ1-5 TRBV6-6 10 ASQTDNQPQH
TRBJ2-7 TRBV5-1 13 ASSLNRDRGYEQY
TRBJ2-1 TRBV2 11 ASTQEGDNEQF
TRBJ2-1 TRBV4-3 13 ASSQEGGSYNEQF
TRBJ1-2 TRBV13 14 ASSLIPMDRVNGYT
TRBJ1-5 TRBV28 14 ASRPQGTHSNQPQH
TRBJ2-5 TRBV7-2 16 ASSLAGGASFFGETQY
TRBJ2-1 TRBV29-1 16 SVVPGQTAGGGYNEQF
TRBJ2-7 TRBV19 13 ASSLGLADLYEQY
TRBJ2-1 TRBV7-2 13 ASRDSGTSFNEQF
TRBJ2-5 TRBV6-5 14 ASSSWKDRVQETQY
TRBJ1-5 TRBV10-3 10 ATGHPNQPQH
TRBJ2-1 TRBV9 11 ASSFQGEHEQF
TRBJ1-2 TRBV28 14 ASSTGTRLPSYGYT
TRBJ2-1 TRBV11-2 13 ASSFLAGLYNEQF
TRBJ2-2 TRBV19 16 ASSIDHGSGTNTGELF
TRBJ2-5 TRBV18 11 ASSPPGVETQY
TRBJ2-5 TRBV9 14 ASSSTGGRIEETQY
TRBJ1-1 TRBV28 12 ASREGTVNTEAF
TRBJ2-5 TRBV2 11 ASLTREEETQY
TRBJ1-1 TRBV12-2 19 ASRLAPWGHRKGNNRAEAF
TRBJ2-1 TRBV28 15 ASSKLGLAGATNEQF
TRBJ1-1 TRBV10-3 13 AISEKQGANTEAF
TRBJ1-5 TRBV12-1 11 ASSSRGFQPQH
TRBJ2-1 TRBV21-1 13 ASSKGRGLNRRAF
TRBJ2-1 TRBV29-1 11 SVEDREENEQF
TRBJ2-1 TRBV7-9 14 AGSLMSGSSYNEQF
TRBJ2-5 TRBV28 12 ASSLFNYQETQY
TRBJ2-3 TRBV2 11 ASSVLGTDTQY
TRBJ2-1 TRBV9 11 ASSVAPVNEQF
TRBJ1-5 TRBV2 15 ASSLTGTAFSNQPQH
TRBJ2-2 TRBV4-1 16 ASSRSGTSDSFKGELF
TRBJ1-5 TRBV28 12 ASSLGGEDQPQH
TRBJ2-1 TRBV7-2 13 ASSRGTYTYNEQF
TRBJ2-7 TRBV28 11 ASRTDRGYEQY
TRBJ1-2 TRBV4-3 12 ASSQDRGQGGYT
TRBJ2-7 TRBV25-1 13 ASSGWTGKFYEQY
TRBJ2-1 TRBV10-3 12 AIQASGSTNEQF
TRBJ1-5 TRBV28 13 ASRYGTAVNQPQH
TRBJ2-7 TRBV27 14 ASSLSAGTRGYEQY
TRBJ2-7 TRBV10-1 12 ASSATVGGYEQY
TRBJ2-7 TRBV2 11 ASIRSDRTEQY
TRBJ2-1 TRBV5-1 16 ASSLVASGLHRYNEQF
TRBJ2-5 TRBV4-2 14 ASSRELAGGIETQY
TRBJ1-1 TRBV19 10 ASRSKNTEAF
TRBJ2-1 TRBV28 15 ASSFQRASGTYNEQF
TRBJ1-2 TRBV7-2 14 ASSLVGKGANYGYT
TRBJ2-1 TRBV9 15 ASSVQAGVVVFNEQF
TRBJ2-1 TRBV29-1 13 SVGSVAGGPNEQF
TRBJ2-5 TRBV5-1 12 ASSFGGYGETQY
TRBJ1-2 TRBV6-1 11 ASRGVQAYGYT
TRBJ2-7 TRBV7-2 14 ASSLAGTGHTYEQY
TRBJ1-2 TRBV2 9 ASTVNYGYT
TRBJ2-7 TRBV28 14 ASSQTRGGAGYEQY
TRBJ2-2 TRBV7-3 12 ASSFNTNTGELF
TRBJ1-2 TRBV5-6 12 ASSPVTGLYGYT